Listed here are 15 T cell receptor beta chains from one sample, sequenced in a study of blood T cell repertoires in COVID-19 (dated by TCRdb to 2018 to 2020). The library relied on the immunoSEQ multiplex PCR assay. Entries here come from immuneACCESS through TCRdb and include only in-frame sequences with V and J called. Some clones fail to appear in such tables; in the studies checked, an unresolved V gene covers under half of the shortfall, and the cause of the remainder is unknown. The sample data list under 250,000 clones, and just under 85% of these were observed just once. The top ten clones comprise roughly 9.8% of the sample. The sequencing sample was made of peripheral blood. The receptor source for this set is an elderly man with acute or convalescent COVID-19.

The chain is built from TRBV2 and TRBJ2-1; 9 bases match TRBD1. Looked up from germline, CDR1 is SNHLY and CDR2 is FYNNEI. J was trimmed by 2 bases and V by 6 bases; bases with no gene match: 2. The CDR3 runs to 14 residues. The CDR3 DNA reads TGTGCCAGCAGCCGGGACAGGGCCTACAATGAGCAGTTCTTC. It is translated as CASSRDRAYNEQFF.

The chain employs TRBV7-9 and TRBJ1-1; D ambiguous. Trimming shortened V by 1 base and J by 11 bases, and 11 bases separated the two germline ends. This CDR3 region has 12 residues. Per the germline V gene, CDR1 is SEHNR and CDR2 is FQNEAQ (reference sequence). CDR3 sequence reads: CASSLDPGAAFF. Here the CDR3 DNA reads TGTGCCAGCAGCTTAGATCCAGGCGCGGCTTTCTTT.

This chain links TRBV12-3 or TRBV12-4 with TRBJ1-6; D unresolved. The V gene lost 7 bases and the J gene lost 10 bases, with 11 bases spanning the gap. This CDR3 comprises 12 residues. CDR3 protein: CASTSPGSPLHF. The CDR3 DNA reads TGTGCCAGCACCTCCCCGGGGTCACCCCTCCACTTT.

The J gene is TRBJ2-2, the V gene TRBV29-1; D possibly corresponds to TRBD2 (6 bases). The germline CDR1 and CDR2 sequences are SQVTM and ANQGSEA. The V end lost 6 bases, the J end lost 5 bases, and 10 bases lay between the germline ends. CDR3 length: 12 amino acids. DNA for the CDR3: TGCAGCGTCGGAGGGGTAACCGGGGAGCTGTTTTTT. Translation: CSVGGVTGELFF.

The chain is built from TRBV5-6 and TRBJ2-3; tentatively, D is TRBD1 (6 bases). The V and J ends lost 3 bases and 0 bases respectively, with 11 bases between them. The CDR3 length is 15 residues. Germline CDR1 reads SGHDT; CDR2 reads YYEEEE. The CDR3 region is CASSSGATSTDTQYF. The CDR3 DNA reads TGTGCCAGCAGCTCAGGGGCTACTAGCACAGATACGCAGTATTTT.

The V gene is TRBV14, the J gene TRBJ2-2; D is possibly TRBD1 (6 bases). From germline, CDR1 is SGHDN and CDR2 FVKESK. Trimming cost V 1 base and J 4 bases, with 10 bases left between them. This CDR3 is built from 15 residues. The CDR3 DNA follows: TGTGCCAGCAGCCAAGCAGGGGTGGCCACCGGGGAGCTGTTTTTT. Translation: CASSQAGVATGELFF.

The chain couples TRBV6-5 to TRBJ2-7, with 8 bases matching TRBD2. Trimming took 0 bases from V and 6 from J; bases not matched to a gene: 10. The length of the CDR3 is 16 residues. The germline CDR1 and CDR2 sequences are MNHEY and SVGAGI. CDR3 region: CASSYSRYSGSGEQYF. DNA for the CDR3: TGTGCCAGCAGTTACTCGAGGTACAGCGGGAGTGGCGAGCAGTACTTC.

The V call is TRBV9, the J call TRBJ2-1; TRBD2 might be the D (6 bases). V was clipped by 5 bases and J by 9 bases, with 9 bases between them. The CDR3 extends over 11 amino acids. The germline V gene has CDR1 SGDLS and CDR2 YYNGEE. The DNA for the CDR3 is TGTGCCAGCAGGGGACTGGGTGAGCAGTTCTTC. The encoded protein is CASRGLGEQFF.

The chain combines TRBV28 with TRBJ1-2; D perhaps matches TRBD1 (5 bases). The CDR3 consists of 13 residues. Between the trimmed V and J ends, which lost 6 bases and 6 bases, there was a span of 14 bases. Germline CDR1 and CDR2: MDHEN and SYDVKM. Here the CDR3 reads CASREWAGNGYTF. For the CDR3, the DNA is TGTGCCAGCAGAGAGTGGGCAGGGAATGGCTACACCTTC.

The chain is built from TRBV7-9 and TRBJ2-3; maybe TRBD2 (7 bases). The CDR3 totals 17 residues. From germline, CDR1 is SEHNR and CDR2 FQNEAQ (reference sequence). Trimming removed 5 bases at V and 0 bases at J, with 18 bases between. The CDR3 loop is CASSVGRGPTSTDTQYF. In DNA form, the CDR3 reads TGTGCCAGCAGCGTTGGGCGGGGGCCTACTAGCACAGATACGCAGTATTTT.

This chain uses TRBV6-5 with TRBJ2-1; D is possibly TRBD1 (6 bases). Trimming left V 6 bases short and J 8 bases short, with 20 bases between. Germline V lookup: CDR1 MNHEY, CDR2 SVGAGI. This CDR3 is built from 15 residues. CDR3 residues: CASRGPGLWGHEQFF. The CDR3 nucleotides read TGTGCCAGCAGGGGACCCGGGTTGTGGGGGCATGAGCAGTTCTTC.

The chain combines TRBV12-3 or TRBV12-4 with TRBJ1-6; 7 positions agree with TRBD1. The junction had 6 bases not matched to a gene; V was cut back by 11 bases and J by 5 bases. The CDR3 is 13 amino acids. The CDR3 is CASSRGNNSPLHF. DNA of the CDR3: TGTGCCTCCTCCAGGGGGAATAATTCACCCCTCCACTTT.

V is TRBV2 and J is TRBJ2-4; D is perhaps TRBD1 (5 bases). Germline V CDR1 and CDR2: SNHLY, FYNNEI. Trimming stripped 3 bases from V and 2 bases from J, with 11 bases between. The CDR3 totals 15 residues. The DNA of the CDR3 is TGTGCCAGCAGTGATAGACAGTTTACCAAAAACATTCAGTACTTC. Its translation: CASSDRQFTKNIQYF.

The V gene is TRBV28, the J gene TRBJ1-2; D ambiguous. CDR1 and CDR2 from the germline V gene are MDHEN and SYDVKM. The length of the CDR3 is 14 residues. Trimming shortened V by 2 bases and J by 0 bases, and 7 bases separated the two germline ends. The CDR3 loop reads CASSLKITNYGYTF. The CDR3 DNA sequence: TGTGCCAGCAGTTTAAAAATCACTAACTATGGCTACACCTTC.

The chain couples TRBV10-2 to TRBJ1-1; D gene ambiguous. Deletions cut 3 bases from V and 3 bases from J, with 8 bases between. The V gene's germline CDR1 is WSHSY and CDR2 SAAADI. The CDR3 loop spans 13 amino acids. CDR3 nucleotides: TGCGCCAGCAGTGATCCGGGTTACACTGAAGCTTTCTTT. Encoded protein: CASSDPGYTEAFF.